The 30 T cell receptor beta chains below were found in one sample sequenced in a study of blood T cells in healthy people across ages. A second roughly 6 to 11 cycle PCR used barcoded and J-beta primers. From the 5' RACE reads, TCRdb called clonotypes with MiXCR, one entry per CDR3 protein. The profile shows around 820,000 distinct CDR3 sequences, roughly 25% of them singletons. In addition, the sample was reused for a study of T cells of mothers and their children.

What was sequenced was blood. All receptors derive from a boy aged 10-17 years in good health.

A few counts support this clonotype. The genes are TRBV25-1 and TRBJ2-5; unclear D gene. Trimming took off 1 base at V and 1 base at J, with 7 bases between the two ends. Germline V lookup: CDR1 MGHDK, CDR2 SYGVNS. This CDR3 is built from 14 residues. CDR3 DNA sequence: TGTGCCAGCAGTGAATCCAGACTCCAAGAGACCCAGTACTTC. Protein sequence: CASSESRLQETQYF.

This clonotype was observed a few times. CDR3 DNA sequence: TGTGCCAGCAGCTTAGTGCAAGCGGGGGGGGGACCCTACGAGCAGTACTTC. Protein product: CASSLVQAGGGPYEQYF. This chain joins TRBV7-2 and TRBJ2-7; 10 positions agree with TRBD2. CDR1 and CDR2 from the germline V gene are SGHTA and FQGNSA. J was trimmed by 2 bases and V by 1 base; bases with no gene match: 8. CDR3 length equals 17 residues.

The CDR3 sequence: CASSPRGLAYEQYF. The CDR3 DNA follows: TGTGCCAGCAGCCCTAGGGGACTAGCCTACGAGCAGTACTTC. V is TRBV11-1 and J is TRBJ2-7; 8 nucleotides align to TRBD2. V dropped 5 bases and J dropped 2; count of bases not matched to a gene: 5. The CDR3 runs to 14 residues. Germline V gives CDR1 SGHAT, CDR2 FQDESV (reference sequence).

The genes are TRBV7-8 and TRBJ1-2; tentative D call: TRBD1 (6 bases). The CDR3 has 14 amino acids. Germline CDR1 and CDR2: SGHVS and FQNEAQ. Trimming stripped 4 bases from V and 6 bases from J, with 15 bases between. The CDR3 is CASSSARTEDGYTF. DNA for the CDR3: TGTGCCAGCAGCTCAGCGAGGACAGAGGATGGCTACACCTTC.

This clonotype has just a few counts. Here the CDR3 reads CASSILAGGPGGETQYF. As DNA, the CDR3 is TGTGCCAGTAGTATACTAGCGGGAGGGCCCGGGGGTGAGACCCAGTACTTC. The chain links TRBV19 to TRBJ2-5; 12 nucleotides agree with TRBD2. The germline gives CDR1 LNHDA, CDR2 SQIVND (reference sequence). The CDR3 loop spans 17 amino acids. J lost 5 bases, V lost 2 bases, and 9 bases had no gene match.

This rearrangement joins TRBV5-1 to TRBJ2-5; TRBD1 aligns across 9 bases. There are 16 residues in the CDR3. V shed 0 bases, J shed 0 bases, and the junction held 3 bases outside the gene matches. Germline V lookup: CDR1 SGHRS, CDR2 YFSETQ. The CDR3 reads CASSLGGTGNQETQYF. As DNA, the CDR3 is TGCGCCAGCAGCTTGGGCGGGACAGGGAACCAAGAGACCCAGTACTTC.

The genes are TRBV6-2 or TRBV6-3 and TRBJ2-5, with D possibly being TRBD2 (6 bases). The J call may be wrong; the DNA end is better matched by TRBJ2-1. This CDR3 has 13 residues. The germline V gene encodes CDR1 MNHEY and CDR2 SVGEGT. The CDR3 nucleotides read TGTGCCAGCAGTGGCGGGGCTCGCCCTGAGCAGTTCTTC. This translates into CASSGGARPEQFF.

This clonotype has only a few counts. The CDR3 protein is CASSWGPEETQYF. The CDR3, as DNA: TGCGCCAGCAGCTGGGGGCCGGAGGAGACCCAGTACTTC. The chain has TRBV5-1 and TRBJ2-5; maybe TRBD1 (6 bases). Germline V gene sequence: CDR1 SGHRS, CDR2 YFSETQ. V dropped 3 bases and J dropped 5 bases, with 11 bases sitting between them. CDR3 length: 13 amino acids.

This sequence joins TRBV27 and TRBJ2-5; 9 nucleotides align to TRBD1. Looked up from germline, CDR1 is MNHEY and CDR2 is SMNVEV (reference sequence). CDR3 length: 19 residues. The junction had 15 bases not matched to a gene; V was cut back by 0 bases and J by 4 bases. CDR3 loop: CASSLSGGLTGGYRETQYF. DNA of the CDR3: TGTGCCAGCAGTTTATCGGGGGGGCTAACAGGGGGCTATCGAGAGACCCAGTACTTC.

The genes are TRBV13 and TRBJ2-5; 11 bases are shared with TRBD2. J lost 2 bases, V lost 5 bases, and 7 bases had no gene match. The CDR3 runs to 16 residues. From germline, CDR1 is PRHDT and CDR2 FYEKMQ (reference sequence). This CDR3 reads CASSARTSGPQETQYF. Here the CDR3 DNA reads TGTGCCAGCAGCGCCAGGACTAGCGGGCCGCAAGAGACCCAGTACTTC.

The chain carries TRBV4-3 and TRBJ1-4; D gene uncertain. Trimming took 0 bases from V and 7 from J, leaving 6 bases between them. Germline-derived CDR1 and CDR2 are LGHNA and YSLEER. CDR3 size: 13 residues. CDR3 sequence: CASSQDPAEKLFF. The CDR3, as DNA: TGCGCCAGCAGCCAAGATCCAGCTGAAAAACTGTTTTTT.

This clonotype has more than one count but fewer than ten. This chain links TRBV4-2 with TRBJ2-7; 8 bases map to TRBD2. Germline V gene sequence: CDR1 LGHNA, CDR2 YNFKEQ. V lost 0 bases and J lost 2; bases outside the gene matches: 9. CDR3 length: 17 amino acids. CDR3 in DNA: TGTGCCAGCAGCCAAGATCGGGGGGGTCTGGGAACCTACGAGCAGTACTTC. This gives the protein CASSQDRGGLGTYEQYF.

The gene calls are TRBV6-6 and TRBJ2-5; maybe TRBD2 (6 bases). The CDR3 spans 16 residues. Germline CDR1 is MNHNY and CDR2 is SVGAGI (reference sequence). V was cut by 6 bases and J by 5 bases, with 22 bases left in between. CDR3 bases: TGTGCCAGCAGATTGGCCGGGAGAAGGGGAGAGGAGACCCAGTACTTC. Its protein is CASRLAGRRGEETQYF.

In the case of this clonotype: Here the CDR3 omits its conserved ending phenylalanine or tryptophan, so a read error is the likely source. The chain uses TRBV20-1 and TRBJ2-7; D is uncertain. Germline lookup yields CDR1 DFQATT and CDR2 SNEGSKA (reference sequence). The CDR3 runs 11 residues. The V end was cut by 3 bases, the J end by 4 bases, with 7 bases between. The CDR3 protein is CSASLAYEQYL. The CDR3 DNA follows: TGCAGTGCTAGTTTAGCTTACGAGCAGTACCTC.

The CDR3 nucleotides read TGCAGTGCAACGACAGGGGGCCTCAGAGATACGCAGTATTTT. The encoded protein is CSATTGGLRDTQYF. This rearrangement joins TRBV20-1 to TRBJ2-3; 10 nucleotides align to TRBD1. The J segment lost 5 bases and the V segment lost 6 bases, leaving 8 bases of the junction unmatched. The CDR3 sequence is 14 residues long. CDR1 is DFQATT and CDR2 is SNEGSKA in the germline V gene (reference sequence).

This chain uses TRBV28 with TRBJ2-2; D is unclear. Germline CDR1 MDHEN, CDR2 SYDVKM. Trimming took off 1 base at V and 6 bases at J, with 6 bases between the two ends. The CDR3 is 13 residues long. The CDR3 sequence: CASSLFRAGELFF. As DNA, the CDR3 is TGTGCCAGCAGTTTATTCCGGGCCGGGGAGCTGTTTTTT. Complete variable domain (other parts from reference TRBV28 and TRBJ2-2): DVKVTQSSRYLVKRTGEKVFLECVQDMDHENMFWYRQDPGLGLRLIYFSYDVKMKEKGDIPEGYSVSREKKERFSLILESASTNQTSMYLCASSLFRAGELFFGEGSRLTVL.

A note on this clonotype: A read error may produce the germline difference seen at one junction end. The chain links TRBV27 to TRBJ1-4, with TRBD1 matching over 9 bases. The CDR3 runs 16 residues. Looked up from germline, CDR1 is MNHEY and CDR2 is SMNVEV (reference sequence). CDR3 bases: TGTGCCAGCAGTTCGAATCCGGGACAGGGCGGTGAAAAACTGTTCTTT. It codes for CASSSNPGQGGEKLFF.

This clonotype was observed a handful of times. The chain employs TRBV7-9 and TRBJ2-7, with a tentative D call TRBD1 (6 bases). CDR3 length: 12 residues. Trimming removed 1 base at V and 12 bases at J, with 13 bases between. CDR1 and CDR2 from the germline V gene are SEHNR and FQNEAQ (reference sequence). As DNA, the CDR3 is TGTGCCAGCAGCTTAGGACAGGTGGGTCCGTACTTC. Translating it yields CASSLGQVGPYF.

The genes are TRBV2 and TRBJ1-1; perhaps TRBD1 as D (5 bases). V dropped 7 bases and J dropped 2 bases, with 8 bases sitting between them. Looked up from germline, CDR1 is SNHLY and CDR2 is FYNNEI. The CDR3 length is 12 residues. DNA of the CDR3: TGTGCCAGCAATGGGGGTAACACTGAAGCTTTCTTT. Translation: CASNGGNTEAFF.

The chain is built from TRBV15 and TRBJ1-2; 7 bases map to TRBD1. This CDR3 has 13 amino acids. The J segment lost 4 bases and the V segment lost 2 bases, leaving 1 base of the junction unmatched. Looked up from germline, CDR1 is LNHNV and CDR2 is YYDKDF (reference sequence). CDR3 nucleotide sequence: TGTGCCACCAGCAGACCAGGGGGCTATGGCTACACCTTC. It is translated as CATSRPGGYGYTF.

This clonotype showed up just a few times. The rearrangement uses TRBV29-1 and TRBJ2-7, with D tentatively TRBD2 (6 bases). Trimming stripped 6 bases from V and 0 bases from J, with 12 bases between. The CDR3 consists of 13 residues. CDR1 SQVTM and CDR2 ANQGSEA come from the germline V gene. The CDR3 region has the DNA TGCAGCGTCAATCTAGCGAACTCCTACGAGCAGTACTTC. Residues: CSVNLANSYEQYF.

CDR3 protein: CASSPLAGSTYEQYF. CDR3 nucleotides: TGCGCCAGCAGCCCCTTAGCGGGATCAACCTACGAGCAGTACTTC. The rearrangement joins TRBV5-1 to TRBJ2-7; TRBD2 matches 8 bases. The germline V gene encodes CDR1 SGHRS and CDR2 YFSETQ. The CDR3 sequence is 15 residues long. The trim removed 4 bases at V and 2 bases at J, leaving 8 bases unmatched.

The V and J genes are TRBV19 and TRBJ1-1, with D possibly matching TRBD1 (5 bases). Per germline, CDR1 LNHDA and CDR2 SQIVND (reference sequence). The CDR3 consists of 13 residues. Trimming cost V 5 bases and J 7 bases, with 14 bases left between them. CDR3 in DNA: TGTGCCAGTAGTCCCGGGGACGGCGGTGAAGCTTTCTTT. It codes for CASSPGDGGEAFF.

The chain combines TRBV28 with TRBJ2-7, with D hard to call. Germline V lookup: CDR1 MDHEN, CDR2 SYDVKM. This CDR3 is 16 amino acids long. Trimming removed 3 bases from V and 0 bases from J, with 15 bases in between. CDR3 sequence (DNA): TGTGCCAGCAGTTTCTCCCACCAGGAAAGCTCCTACGAGCAGTACTTC. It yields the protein CASSFSHQESSYEQYF.

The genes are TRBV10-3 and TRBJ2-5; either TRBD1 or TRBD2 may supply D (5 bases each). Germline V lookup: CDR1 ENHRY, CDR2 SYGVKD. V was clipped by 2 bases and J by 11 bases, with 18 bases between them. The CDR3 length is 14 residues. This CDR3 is CAISERDGDNEQYF. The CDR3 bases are TGTGCCATCAGTGAGAGGGACGGAGACAATGAGCAGTACTTC.

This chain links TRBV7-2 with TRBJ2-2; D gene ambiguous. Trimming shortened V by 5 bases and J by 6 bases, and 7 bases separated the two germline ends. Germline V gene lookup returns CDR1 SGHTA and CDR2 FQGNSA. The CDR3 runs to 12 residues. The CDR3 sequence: CASSQRSGELFF. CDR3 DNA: TGTGCCAGCAGCCAACGCTCCGGGGAGCTGTTTTTT. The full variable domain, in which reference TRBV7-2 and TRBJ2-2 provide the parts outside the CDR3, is GAGVSQSPSNKVTEKGKDVELRCDPISGHTALYWYRQSLGQGLEFLIYFQGNSAPDKSGLPSDRFSAERTGGSVSTLTIQRTQQEDSAVYLCASSQRSGELFFGEGSRLTVL.

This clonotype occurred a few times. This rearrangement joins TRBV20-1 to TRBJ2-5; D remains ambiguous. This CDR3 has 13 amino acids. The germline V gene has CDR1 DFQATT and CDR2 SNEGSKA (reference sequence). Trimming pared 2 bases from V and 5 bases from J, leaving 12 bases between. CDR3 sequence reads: CSARTIGRETQYF. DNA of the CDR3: TGCAGTGCTAGAACCATAGGCCGGGAGACCCAGTACTTC.

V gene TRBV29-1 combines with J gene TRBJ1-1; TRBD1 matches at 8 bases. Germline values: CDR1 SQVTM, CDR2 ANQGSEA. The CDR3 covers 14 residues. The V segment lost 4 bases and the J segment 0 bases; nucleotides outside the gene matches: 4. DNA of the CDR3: TGCAGCGTTGTTGGACAGGGACTGAACACTGAAGCTTTCTTT. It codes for CSVVGQGLNTEAFF.

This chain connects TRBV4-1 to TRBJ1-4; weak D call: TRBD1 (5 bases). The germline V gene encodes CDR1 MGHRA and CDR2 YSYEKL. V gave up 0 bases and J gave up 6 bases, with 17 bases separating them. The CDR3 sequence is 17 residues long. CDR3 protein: CASSQDSPAVGDEKLFF. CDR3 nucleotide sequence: TGCGCCAGCAGCCAAGATAGTCCGGCGGTAGGGGATGAAAAACTGTTTTTT.

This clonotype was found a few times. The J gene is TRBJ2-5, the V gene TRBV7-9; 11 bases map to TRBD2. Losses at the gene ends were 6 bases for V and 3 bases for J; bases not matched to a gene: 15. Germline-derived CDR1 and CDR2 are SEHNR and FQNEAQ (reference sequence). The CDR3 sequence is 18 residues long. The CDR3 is CASRPGTELAGVKETQYF. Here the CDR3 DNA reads TGTGCCAGCAGACCAGGGACGGAACTAGCGGGAGTAAAAGAGACCCAGTACTTC.